The 8 T cell receptor beta chains below come from one sample, sequenced in a study of glioma-infiltrating T cells. Amplification of TCR alpha and beta CDR3 regions from RNA used iRepertoire nested multiplex PCR. TCRdb re-called the multiplex PCR reads through MiXCR, storing one row per CDR3 protein. Among fewer than 200,000 distinct CDR3 sequences listed, about 40% were seen once. Sequenced: glioma tissue, nonneoplastic brain tissue, or PBMCs (not recorded which). These TCRs come from a human donor with low-grade glioma or glioblastoma, undergoing nonglioma brain surgery, or in good health (not recorded which).

This sequence joins TRBV10-3 and TRBJ2-1; no definite D call. Germline CDR1 is ENHRY and CDR2 is SYGVKD. Trimming cost V 3 bases and J 7 bases, with 13 bases left between them. CDR3 length: 14 residues. The CDR3 region is CAISDPRLPNEQFF. CDR3 coding DNA: TGTGCCATCAGTGACCCAAGACTGCCAAATGAGCAGTTCTTC.

The chain joins TRBV18 to TRBJ1-1, with D hard to call. This CDR3 is built from 14 residues. Trimming removed 3 bases from V and 1 base from J, with 9 bases in between. From germline, CDR1 is KGHSH and CDR2 LQKENI. The CDR3 region is CASSPQEGNTEAFF. In DNA, the CDR3 is TGTGCCAGCTCACCCCAGGAAGGGAACACTGAAGCTTTCTTT. Complete variable domain (other parts from reference TRBV18 and TRBJ1-1): NAGVMQNPRHLVRRRGQEARLRCSPMKGHSHVYWYRQLPEEGLKFMVYLQKENIIDESGMPKERFSAEFPKEGPSILRIQQVVRGDSAAYFCASSPQEGNTEAFFGQGTRLTVV.

This clonotype was seen at least ten times. The chain links TRBV24-1 to TRBJ2-3; D perhaps matches TRBD1 (6 bases). The germline V and J ends were trimmed by 3 bases and 5 bases, with 11 bases remaining between them. The CDR3 extends over 14 amino acids. The germline V gene encodes CDR1 KGHDR and CDR2 SFDVKD. The CDR3 DNA sequence: TGTGCCACCAGTGATCAGGGGATTGGAGATACGCAGTATTTT. Amino acid sequence: CATSDQGIGDTQYF.

This clonotype was observed many times. This chain uses TRBV3-1 with TRBJ2-1; no firm D call. V dropped 6 bases and J dropped 10 bases, with 10 bases sitting between them. This CDR3 has 11 residues. The V gene's germline CDR1 is LGHDT and CDR2 YNNKEL (reference sequence). This chain's CDR3 is CASRRAQEQFF. CDR3 DNA: TGTGCCAGCAGGCGAGCGCAGGAGCAGTTCTTC.

Concerning this clonotype: Being one base from a much bigger clone, this may be a read error. The chain couples TRBV25-1 to TRBJ2-3; the D gene is possibly TRBD1 (6 bases). Germline CDR1 is MGHDK and CDR2 is SYGVNS. The CDR3 covers 15 residues. The CDR3 bases are TGTGCCAGCAGTGCCTGGGACACCAGCACAGATAAGCAGTATTTT. As protein: CASSAWDTSTDKQYF.

This clonotype was found many times. The V gene is TRBV5-1, the J gene TRBJ1-2, with D uncertain. CDR3 length: 11 amino acids. CDR1 SGHRS and CDR2 YFSETQ come from the germline V gene. V gave up 9 bases and J gave up 7 bases, with 13 bases separating them. CDR3: CATTDGAGYTF. The CDR3, as DNA: TGCGCCACCACAGACGGTGCTGGCTACACCTTC. The entire variable domain, with the rest obtained from reference TRBV5-1 and TRBJ1-2, is as follows: KAGVTQTPRYLIKTRGQQVTLSCSPISGHRSVSWYQQTPGQGLQFLFEYFSETQRNKGNFPGRFSGRQFSNSRSEMNVSTLELGDSALYLCATTDGAGYTFGSGTRLTVV.

This clonotype was seen a single time. Possible read error: a much larger clone is one base away. The rearrangement joins TRBV5-1 to TRBJ1-1; D not resolved. The germline V and J ends were trimmed by 4 bases and 1 base, with 8 bases remaining between them. The CDR3 has 13 amino acids. Germline-derived CDR1 and CDR2 are SGHRS and YFSETQ. CDR3 DNA sequence: TGCGCCAGCAGCCGGAACTGGAACACTGAAGCTTTCTTT. This codes for CASSRNWNTEAFF.

With regard to this clonotype: The junction does not match germline at one end; this may be a read error. The chain carries TRBV12-3 or TRBV12-4 and TRBJ1-5; D is ambiguous. This CDR3 spans 13 amino acids. CDR3 amino acids: CASSLGSNQTQHF. The CDR3 region has the DNA TGTGCCAGCAGTTTAGGTAGCAATCAGACCCAGCATTTT.